The clone carrying this TCR beta chain has just a few counts. The target antigen is unknown. This record comes from a study of early stage breast cancer tumors. Background on the study: Of approximately 16 invasive breast tumors, about a dozen were hormone receptor-positive, HER2-negative. Average read coverage per sample was around 10-fold. Study-level points and caveats: Enriched TCRB sequences shared across patients were mostly commonly generated sequences.

This CDR3 is 13 amino acids long. Germline V gene data show CDR1 as SGHRS and CDR2 as YFSETQ. Trimming pared 0 bases from V and 3 bases from J, leaving 6 bases between. Measured with immunoSEQ multiplex PCR; TCRdb has only the in-frame clones, and not every one. The top ten hold under 25% of the sample, which has about 11,000 clones, around 69% seen once. The receptor was isolated from a person aged 40-50 years with breast cancer. The sample comprised breast tumor tissue. The chain carries TRBV5-1 and TRBJ1-1, with a tentative D call TRBD1 (5 bases). The CDR3 DNA sequence: TGCGCCAGCAGCTTGGGGGGGGACACTGAAGCTTTCTTT. Its protein product is CASSLGGDTEAFF.